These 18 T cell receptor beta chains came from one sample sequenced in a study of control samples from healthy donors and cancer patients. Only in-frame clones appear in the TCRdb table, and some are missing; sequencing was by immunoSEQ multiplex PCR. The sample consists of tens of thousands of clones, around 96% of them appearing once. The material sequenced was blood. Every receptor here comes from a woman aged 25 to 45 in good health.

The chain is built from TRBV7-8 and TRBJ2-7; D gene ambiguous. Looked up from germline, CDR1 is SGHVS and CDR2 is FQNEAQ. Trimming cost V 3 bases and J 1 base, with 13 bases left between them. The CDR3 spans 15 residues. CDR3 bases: TGTGCCAGCAGCTTCCGACCCGAAGGGTCCTACGAGCAGTACTTC. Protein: CASSFRPEGSYEQYF. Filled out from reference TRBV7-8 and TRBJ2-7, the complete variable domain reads GAGVSQSPRYKVAKRGQDVALRCDPISGHVSLFWYQQALGQGPEFLTYFQNEAQLDKSGLPSDRFFAERPEGSVSTLKIQRTQQEDSAVYLCASSFRPEGSYEQYFGPGTRLTVT.

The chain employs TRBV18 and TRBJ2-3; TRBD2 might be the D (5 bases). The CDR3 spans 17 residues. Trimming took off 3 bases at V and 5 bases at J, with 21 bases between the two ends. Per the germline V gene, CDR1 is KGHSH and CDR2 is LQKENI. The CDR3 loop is CASSPSPAVPYGDTQYF. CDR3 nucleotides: TGTGCCAGCTCACCCTCCCCAGCGGTCCCTTACGGAGATACGCAGTATTTT.

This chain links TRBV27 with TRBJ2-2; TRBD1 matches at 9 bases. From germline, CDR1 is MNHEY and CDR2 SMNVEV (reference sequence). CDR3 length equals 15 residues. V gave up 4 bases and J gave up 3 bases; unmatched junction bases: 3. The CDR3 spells CASSSGTGYTGELFF. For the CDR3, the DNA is TGTGCCAGCAGTTCCGGGACAGGGTACACCGGGGAGCTGTTTTTT.

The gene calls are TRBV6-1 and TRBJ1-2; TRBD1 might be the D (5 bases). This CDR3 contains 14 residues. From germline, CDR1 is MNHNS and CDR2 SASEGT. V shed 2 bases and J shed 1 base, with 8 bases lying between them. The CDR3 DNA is TGTGCCAGCAGTGAAAGGGGAGGTAACTATGGCTACACCTTC. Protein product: CASSERGGNYGYTF.

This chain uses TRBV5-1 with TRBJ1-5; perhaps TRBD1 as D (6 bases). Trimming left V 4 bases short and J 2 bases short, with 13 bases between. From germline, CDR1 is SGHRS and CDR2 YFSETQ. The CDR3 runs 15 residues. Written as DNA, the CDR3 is TGCGCCAGCAGCCCAGAAGGGGGGGGCAATCAGCCCCAGCATTTT. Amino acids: CASSPEGGGNQPQHF.

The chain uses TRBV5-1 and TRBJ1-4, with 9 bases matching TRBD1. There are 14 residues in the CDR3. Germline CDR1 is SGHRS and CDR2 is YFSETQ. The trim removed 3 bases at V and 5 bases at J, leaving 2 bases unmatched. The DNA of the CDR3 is TGCGCCAGCAGCTCCGGGACAGGGAATGAAAAACTGTTTTTT. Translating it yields CASSSGTGNEKLFF.

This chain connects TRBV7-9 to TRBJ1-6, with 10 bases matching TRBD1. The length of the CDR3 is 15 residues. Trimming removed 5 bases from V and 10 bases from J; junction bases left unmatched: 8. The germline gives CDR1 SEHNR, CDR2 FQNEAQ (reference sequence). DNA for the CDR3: TGTGCCAGCAGCCCAGCGGGGACAGGGGCCTCACCCCTCCACTTT. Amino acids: CASSPAGTGASPLHF.

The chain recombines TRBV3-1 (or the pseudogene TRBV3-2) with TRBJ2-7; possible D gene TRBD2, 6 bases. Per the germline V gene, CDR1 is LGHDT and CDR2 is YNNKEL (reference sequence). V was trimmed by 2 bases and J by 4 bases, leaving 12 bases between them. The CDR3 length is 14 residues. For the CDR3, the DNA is TGTGCCAGCAGCCAAAGAGGTAGCGGTTACGAGCAGTACTTC. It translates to CASSQRGSGYEQYF.

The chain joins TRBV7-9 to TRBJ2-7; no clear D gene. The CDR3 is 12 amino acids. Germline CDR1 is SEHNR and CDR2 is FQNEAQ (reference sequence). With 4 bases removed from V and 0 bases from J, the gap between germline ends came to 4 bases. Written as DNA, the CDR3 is TGTGCCAGCAGCTCTAGCTCCTACGAGCAGTACTTC. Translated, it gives CASSSSSYEQYF.

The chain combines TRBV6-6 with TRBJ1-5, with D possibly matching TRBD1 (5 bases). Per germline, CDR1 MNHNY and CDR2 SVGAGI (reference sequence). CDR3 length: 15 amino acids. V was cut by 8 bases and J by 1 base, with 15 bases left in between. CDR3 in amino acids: CASHSGGTSNQPQHF. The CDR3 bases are TGTGCCAGCCACAGCGGGGGAACAAGCAATCAGCCCCAGCATTTT.

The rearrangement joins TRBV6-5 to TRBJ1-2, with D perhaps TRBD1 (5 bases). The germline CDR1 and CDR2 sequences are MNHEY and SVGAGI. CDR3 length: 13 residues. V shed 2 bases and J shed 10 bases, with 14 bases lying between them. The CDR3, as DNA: TGTGCCAGCAGTTACACGGGGCTAGGTGACTACACCTTC. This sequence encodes CASSYTGLGDYTF.

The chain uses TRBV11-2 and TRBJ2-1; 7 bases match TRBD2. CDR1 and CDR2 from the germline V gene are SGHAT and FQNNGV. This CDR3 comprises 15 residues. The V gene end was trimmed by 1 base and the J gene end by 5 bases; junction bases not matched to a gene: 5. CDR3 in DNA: TGTGCCAGCAGCTTAGTTAGCGGGCAAAACAATGAGCAGTTCTTC. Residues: CASSLVSGQNNEQFF.

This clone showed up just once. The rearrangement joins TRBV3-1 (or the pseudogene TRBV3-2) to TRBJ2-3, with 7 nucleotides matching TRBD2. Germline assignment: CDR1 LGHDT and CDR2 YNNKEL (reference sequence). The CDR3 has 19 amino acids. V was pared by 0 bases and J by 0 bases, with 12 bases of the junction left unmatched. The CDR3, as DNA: TGTGCCAGCAGCCAAGAGGTGGGATGGGCGGGAGCCAGCACAGATACGCAGTATTTT. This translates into CASSQEVGWAGASTDTQYF.

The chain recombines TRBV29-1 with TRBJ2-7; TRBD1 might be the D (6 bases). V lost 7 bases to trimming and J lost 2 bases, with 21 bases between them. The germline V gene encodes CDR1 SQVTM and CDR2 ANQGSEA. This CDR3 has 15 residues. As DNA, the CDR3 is TGCAGCGCCTCAAGGGGGACGGGAAAAACCTACGAGCAGTACTTC. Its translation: CSASRGTGKTYEQYF.

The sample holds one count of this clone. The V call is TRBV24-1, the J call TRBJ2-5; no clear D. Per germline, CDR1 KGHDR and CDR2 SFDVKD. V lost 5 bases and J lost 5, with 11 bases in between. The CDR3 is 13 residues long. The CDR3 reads CATSASRLETQYF. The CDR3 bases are TGTGCCACCAGTGCTTCAAGGCTGGAGACCCAGTACTTC.

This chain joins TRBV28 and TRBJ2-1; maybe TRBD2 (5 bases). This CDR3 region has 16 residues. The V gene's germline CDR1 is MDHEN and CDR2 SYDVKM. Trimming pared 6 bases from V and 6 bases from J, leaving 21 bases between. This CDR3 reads CASRPTLQRTINEQFF. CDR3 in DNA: TGTGCCAGCAGGCCCACGTTGCAGCGGACCATCAATGAGCAGTTCTTC.

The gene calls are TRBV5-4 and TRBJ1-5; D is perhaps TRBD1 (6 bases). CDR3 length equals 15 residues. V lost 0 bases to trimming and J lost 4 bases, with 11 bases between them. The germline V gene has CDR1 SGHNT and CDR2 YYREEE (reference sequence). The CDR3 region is CASSLGGRGNQPQHF. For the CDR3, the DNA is TGTGCCAGCAGCTTGGGAGGCAGGGGAAATCAGCCCCAGCATTTT.

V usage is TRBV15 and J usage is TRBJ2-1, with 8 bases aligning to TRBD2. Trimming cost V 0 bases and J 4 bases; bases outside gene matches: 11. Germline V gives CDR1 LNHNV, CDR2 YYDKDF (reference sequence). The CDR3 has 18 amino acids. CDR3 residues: CATSRDLPAGGLYNEQFF. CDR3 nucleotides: TGTGCCACCAGCAGAGATCTTCCGGCGGGAGGTCTATACAATGAGCAGTTCTTC.